This T cell receptor (beta chain) originates from a study of T cells after yellow fever vaccination. The germline V gene has CDR1 MNHNS and CDR2 SASEGT. V gave up 4 bases and J gave up 1 base; unmatched junction bases: 7. The CDR3 loop spans 15 amino acids. Study-wide points: Only a small proportion of the clonotypes turned up in both the CD4 and the CD8 compartments, likely arising from convergent recombination. Contamination by abundant bulk-population clonotypes could be present in FACS-sorted repertoires. Subsequent to the booster, the majority of primary-vaccination clones reappeared (96% CD4, 85% to 90% CD8).

This clonotype occurred many times. Its antigen is unknown. For TCR, cDNA came from 5'RACE template switching, which added a universal primer site and UMIs. From the 5' RACE reads, TCRdb called clonotypes with MiXCR, one entry per CDR3 protein. The table shows 250,000 or so distinct CDR3 sequences, with 6.7% occurring only once. The sequencing used CD4+ T cells sorted from PBMCs, collected on the day of the yellow fever booster vaccination. The sequence was collected from a young man who received the YFV17D yellow fever vaccine. V usage is TRBV6-1 and J usage is TRBJ2-7; 7 positions agree with TRBD2. The CDR3 bases are TGTGCCAGCAGTGTATCCCTAGCGGAGTCCTACGAGCAGTACTTC. Residues: CASSVSLAESYEQYF.